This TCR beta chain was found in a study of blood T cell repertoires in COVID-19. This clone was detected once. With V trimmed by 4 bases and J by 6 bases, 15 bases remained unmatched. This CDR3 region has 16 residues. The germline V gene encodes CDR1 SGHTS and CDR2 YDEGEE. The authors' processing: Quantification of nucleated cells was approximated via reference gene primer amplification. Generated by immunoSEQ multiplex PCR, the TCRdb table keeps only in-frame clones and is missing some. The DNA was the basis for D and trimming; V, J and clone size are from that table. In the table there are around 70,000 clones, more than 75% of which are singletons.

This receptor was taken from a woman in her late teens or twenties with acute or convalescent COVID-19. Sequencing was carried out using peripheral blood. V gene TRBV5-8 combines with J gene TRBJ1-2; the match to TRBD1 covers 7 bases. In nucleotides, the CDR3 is TGTGCCAGCAGCCCAACGCAGGACAGGCCGAGGGATGGCTACACCTTC. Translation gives CASSPTQDRPRDGYTF.